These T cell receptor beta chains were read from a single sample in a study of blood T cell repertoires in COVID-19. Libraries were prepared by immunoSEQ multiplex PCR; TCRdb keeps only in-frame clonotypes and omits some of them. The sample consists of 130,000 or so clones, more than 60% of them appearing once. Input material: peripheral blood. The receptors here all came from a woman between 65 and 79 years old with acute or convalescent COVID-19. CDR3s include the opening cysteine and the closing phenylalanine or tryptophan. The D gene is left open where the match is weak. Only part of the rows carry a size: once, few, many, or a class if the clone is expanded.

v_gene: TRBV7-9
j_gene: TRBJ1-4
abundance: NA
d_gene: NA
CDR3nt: TGTGCCAGCAGCTTAGAAGCGGGATGGGGAGAAAAACTGTTTTTT
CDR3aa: CASSLEAGWGEKLFF

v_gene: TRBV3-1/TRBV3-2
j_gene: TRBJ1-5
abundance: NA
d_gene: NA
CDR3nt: TGTGCCAGCAGCCAAGGCCACCAGAATCAGCCCCAGCATTTT
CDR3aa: CASSQGHQNQPQHF

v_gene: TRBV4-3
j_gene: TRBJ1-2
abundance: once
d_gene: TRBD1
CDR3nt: TGCGCCAGCAGCCGCCTTTTAATAAACCAGGGGGCTAAGGATGGCTACACCTTC
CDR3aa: CASSRLLINQGAKDGYTF

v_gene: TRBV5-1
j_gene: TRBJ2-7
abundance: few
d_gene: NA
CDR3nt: TGCGCCAGCAGCCAATCGGTCCCCTCGGACGAGCAGTACTTC
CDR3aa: CASSQSVPSDEQYF

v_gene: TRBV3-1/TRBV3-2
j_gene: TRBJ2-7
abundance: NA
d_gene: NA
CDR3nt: TGTGCCAGCAGCCAAGAAGACAGGCTCTACGAGCAGTACTTC
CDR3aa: CASSQEDRLYEQYF

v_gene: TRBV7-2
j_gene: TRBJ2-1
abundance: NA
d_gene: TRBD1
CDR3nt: TGTGCCAGCAGCTTAGTGGACAGGACCTACAATGAGCAGTTCTTC
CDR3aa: CASSLVDRTYNEQFF

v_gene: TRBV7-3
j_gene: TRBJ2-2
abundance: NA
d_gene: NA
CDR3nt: TGTGCCAGCAGCTATGGCAAAAACACCGGGGAGCTGTTTTTT
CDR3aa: CASSYGKNTGELFF

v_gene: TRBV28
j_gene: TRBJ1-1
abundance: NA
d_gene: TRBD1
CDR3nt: TGTGCCAGCAGTTCCACAGGGGGGGTGAACACTGAAGCTTTCTTT
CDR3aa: CASSSTGGVNTEAFF

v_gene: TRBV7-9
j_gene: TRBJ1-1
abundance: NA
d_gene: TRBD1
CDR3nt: TGTGCCAGCAGCAACAGGGGGGACACTGAAGCTTTCTTT
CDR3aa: CASSNRGDTEAFF

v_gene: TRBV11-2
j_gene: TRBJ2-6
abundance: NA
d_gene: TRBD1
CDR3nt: TGTGCCAGCAGCTTTACAGGGGTTGGGGCCAACGTCCTGACTTTC
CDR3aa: CASSFTGVGANVLTF

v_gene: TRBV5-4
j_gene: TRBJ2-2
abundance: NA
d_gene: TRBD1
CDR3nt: TGTGCCAGCAGCTTGGGGGACAGCTCGAACACCGGGGAGCTGTTTTTT
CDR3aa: CASSLGDSSNTGELFF

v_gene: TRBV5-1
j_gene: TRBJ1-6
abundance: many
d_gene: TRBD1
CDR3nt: TGCGCCAGCAGCTTTAGGGGGCAAAGCTCACCCCTCCACTTT
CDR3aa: CASSFRGQSSPLHF

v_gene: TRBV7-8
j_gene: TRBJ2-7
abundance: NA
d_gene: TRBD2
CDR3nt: TGTGCCAGCAGCCCCCTGACTAGCGGGGGCTACGAGCAGTACTTC
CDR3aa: CASSPLTSGGYEQYF

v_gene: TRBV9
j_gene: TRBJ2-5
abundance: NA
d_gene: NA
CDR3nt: TGTGCCAGCAGCCCCGGGGGAGCGGATCAAGAGACCCAGTACTTC
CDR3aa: CASSPGGADQETQYF

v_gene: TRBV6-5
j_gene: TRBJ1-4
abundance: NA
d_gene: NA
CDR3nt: TGTGCCAGCAGCCGGACAGCATTACTTAATGAAAAACTGTTTTTT
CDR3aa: CASSRTALLNEKLFF